This T cell receptor (beta chain) was observed in a study of control samples from healthy donors and cancer patients. Germline values: CDR1 MNHEY, CDR2 SMNVEV (reference sequence). CDR3 length: 14 residues. Trimming removed 5 bases from V and 3 bases from J, with 10 bases in between. Repertoires were generated with immunoSEQ multiplex PCR, while TCRdb's copy carries only in-frame clones and drops some. The data hold 150,000 to 200,000 clones, with 80% to 90% observed a single time. Sequencing was done on a sample of blood. The sequence was collected from a man aged 25-45 years in good health. The chain couples TRBV27 to TRBJ1-4; no firm D call. CDR3 region: CASSPSGANEKLFF. CDR3 in DNA: TGTGCCAGCAGTCCCTCTGGGGCTAATGAAAAACTGTTTTTT.